This T cell receptor beta chain is from a study of OX40 agonist ivuxolimab in advanced cancers. On the study more broadly: In this trial design, patients received ivuxolimab intravenously at 0.01 to 10 mg/kg every 2 weeks.

The CDR3 is 16 amino acids. Germline CDR1 SGDLS, CDR2 YYNGEE. J was trimmed by 3 bases and V by 0 bases; bases with no gene match: 5. General observations from the study: Low clonal expansion, among the lowest seen, marked partial responders at 0.1-3.0 mg/kg. Antigen specificity of clonally expanded peripheral T cells was not established.

Sampled blood was obtained at baseline, cycle 4 day 1, and cycle 7 day 1. In regard to this clone: Its target is unknown.

Here immunoSEQ multiplex PCR was the method, and the copy in TCRdb shows in-frame clones only, minus some. The table records about 7,000 clones, 76% of them present only once. Sequences were derived from CD4+ or CD8+ T cells sorted from blood, sampled in a trial of the OX40 agonist ivuxolimab. The TCR originated in an adult with an advanced solid tumor such as melanoma, head and neck, liver or kidney cancer. The rearrangement links TRBV9 to TRBJ1-4; 7 bases match TRBD1. CDR3 DNA: TGTGCCAGCAGCGTAGTACCAGGGGGGGCTAATGAAAAACTGTTTTTT. Its protein product is CASSVVPGGANEKLFF. Together with reference TRBV9 and TRBJ1-4, the CDR3 gives the full variable domain: DSGVTQTPKHLITATGQRVTLRCSPRSGDLSVYWYQQSLDQGLQFLIQYYNGEERAKGNILERFSAQQFPDLHSELNLSSLELGDSALYFCASSVVPGGANEKLFFGSGTQLSVL.